This TCR beta chain was sequenced in a study of tumor-infiltrating lymphocytes in primary liver carcinoma. Whole-study results and caveats: Reduced overlap was seen in tumor-adjacent and tumor-blood pairs versus tumor region pairs.

CDR1 and CDR2 (germline): MNHEY, SVGAGI. The CDR3 is 14 amino acids. The source material, 20-30 mg of unsorted bulk tissue, was used to co-extract RNA and DNA. Every single tumor sample held over 85% viable tumor cells. Researchers generated TCR beta cDNA from roughly 510 ng of total RNA, relying on a constant-region primer. Three nested multiplex PCR rounds, a slightly modified ARM-PCR, produced the libraries for TCR beta. The two initial PCR rounds, around 11 cycles each, used TRBV1-TRBV30 forward and C-beta reverse primers. TCRdb redid the calling of the multiplex PCR reads with MiXCR, one entry per CDR3 protein. The sample lists 95,000 to 100,000 distinct CDR3 sequences; approximately 70% were seen once. This clonotype was detected once. Its antigen remains unknown. Compared with germline, one end of the junction differs, possibly owing to a read error.

Sequenced: liver tumor tissue from sampling region 2. The subset is: tumor region T2, inferior pole. The source is a woman aged 55-69 years with primary liver carcinoma and hepatitis B virus infection. This chain links TRBV6-5 with TRBJ2-7; 9 bases are shared with TRBD1. CDR3 DNA sequence: TGTGCTAGTCTTCCGGGACAGGGTTCGGACGAGCTGTACTTC. Translating it yields CASLPGQGSDELYF.